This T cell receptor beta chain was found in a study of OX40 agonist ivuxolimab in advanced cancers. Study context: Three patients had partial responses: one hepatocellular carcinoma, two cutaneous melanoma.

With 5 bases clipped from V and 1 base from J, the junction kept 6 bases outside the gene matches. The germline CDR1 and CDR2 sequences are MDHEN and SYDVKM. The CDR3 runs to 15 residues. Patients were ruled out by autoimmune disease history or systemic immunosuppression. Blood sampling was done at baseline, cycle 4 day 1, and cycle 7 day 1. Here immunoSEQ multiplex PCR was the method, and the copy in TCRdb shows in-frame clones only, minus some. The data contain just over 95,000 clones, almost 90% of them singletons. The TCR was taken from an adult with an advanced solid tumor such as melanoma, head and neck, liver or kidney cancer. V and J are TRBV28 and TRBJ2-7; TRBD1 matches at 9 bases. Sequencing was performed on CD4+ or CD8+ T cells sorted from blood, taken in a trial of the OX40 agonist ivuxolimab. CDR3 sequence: CASSIPGTGSYEQYF. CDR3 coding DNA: TGTGCCAGCAGTATCCCCGGGACAGGGTCCTACGAGCAGTACTTC.